This entry is about one T cell receptor beta chain. Its antigen remains unknown. These data originate in a study of T cell responses to AZD1222 COVID-19 vaccine. Broader study findings: The study sampled repertoires only after the peak T cell response. Spike was spanned by vaccine-associated CD4 TCRs, with dominance at 160-218 and 743-854.

This table comes from immunoSEQ multiplex PCR, and its TCRdb copy is limited to in-frame clones, with some not included. The sample includes about 180,000 clones, around 94% of them seen just once. With 4 bases clipped from V and 2 bases from J, the junction kept 3 bases outside the gene matches. The CDR3 contains 15 residues. Germline assignment: CDR1 KGHDR and CDR2 SFDVKD. This rearrangement joins TRBV24-1 to TRBJ2-3; 9 bases agree with TRBD2. The source of this sequence is an adult who received the AZD1222 COVID-19 vaccine. The sample consisted of peripheral blood, taken 28 days after the second AZD1222 dose. The CDR3 nucleotides read TGTGCCACCAGTGACCGGACTAGCGCCACAGATACGCAGTATTTT. Its translation: CATSDRTSATDTQYF.